This T cell receptor (beta chain) is from a study of T cell repertoires in cytomegalovirus infection. Study background: Public TCR beta signatures indicated both CMV infection and matching HLA type. Study-level findings and limits: Summed frequency of shared TCR beta families picked out CMV carriers who also had the relevant HLA. What dominated the ex vivo response were HLA-C-restricted CMV-specific TCR beta clonotypes.

This clonotype was counted at least ten times. As yet, its antigen is unknown. TCRdb independently ran MiXCR on the reads; one entry per CDR3 protein. The table records 270,000 or so distinct CDR3 sequences, over 15% of them present only once. Per the germline V gene, CDR1 is MGHRA and CDR2 is YSYEKL. This CDR3 has 14 amino acids. The trim removed 4 bases at V and 6 bases at J, leaving 5 bases unmatched. This TCR derives from a human donor in good health (CMV status not recorded). Some clones in this sample may be carry-over from other donors' samples. Specimen: CD8+ T cells from PBMCs. This chain uses TRBV4-1 with TRBJ1-5; 8 nucleotides line up with TRBD1. The CDR3 DNA sequence: TGCGCCAGCAGCCCGACAGGGGTTGGTCAGCCCCAGCATTTT. Its protein is CASSPTGVGQPQHF.